A single sample is the source of the 8 T cell receptor beta chains below, sequenced in a study of T cell repertoires in cytomegalovirus infection. TCRdb passed the reads through MiXCR, listing each CDR3 protein once. Among 490,000 or so distinct CDR3 sequences listed, about 11% were seen once. Sequencing was done on a sample of PBMCs. Receptors originate from a human donor in good health (CMV status not recorded). Some clones in this sample may be carry-over from other donors' samples.

This clonotype was found many times. The rearrangement links TRBV7-8 to TRBJ2-7, with 8 bases aligning to TRBD2. V lost 2 bases and J lost 3; bases outside the gene matches: 12. This CDR3 has 17 amino acids. Germline CDR1 and CDR2: SGHVS and FQNEAQ. The CDR3 reads CASSLSPMSGGVYEQYF. The CDR3 bases are TGTGCCAGCAGCTTAAGCCCTATGAGCGGGGGAGTCTACGAGCAGTACTTC.

The chain recombines TRBV14 with TRBJ1-2; no definite D call. CDR3 length equals 14 residues. Germline CDR1 SGHDN, CDR2 FVKESK. V was shortened by 8 bases and J by 5 bases, with 18 bases between the two germline ends. The CDR3 loop reads CASSASANKYGYTF. The DNA of the CDR3 is TGTGCCAGCTCCGCGTCCGCGAACAAGTATGGCTACACCTTC.

In this sample, this clonotype turned up many times. The chain uses TRBV29-1 and TRBJ2-3; maybe TRBD1 (5 bases). V shed 7 bases and J shed 1 base, with 15 bases lying between them. There are 14 residues in the CDR3. The germline CDR1 and CDR2 sequences are SQVTM and ANQGSEA. CDR3 amino acids: CSGAPGSGTDTQYF. CDR3 DNA sequence: TGCAGCGGAGCCCCAGGGTCGGGCACAGATACGCAGTATTTT.

The J gene is TRBJ2-7, the V gene TRBV15; D possibly corresponds to TRBD2 (7 bases). The V gene's germline CDR1 is LNHNV and CDR2 YYDKDF (reference sequence). This CDR3 has 14 amino acids. Trimming left V 1 base short and J 6 bases short, with 13 bases between. CDR3 bases: TGTGCCACCAGCAGAGGATCCGGGGGGCGCGAGCAGTACTTC. Amino acid sequence: CATSRGSGGREQYF.

This clonotype was seen repeatedly, ten times or more. The chain recombines TRBV19 with TRBJ2-7; TRBD1 matches 8 bases. Germline-derived CDR1 and CDR2 are LNHDA and SQIVND (reference sequence). The junction had 1 base not matched to a gene; V was cut back by 5 bases and J by 1 base. This CDR3 is 13 amino acids long. The chain's CDR3 is CASSRQGSYEQYF. DNA for the CDR3: TGTGCCAGTAGTCGACAGGGGTCCTACGAGCAGTACTTC.

This clonotype has just a few counts. The chain carries TRBV28 and TRBJ2-1, with D hard to call. Trimming cost V 5 bases and J 4 bases, with 6 bases left between them. The CDR3 runs 12 residues. The germline V gene has CDR1 MDHEN and CDR2 SYDVKM. The CDR3, as DNA: TGTGCCAGCAGTGAATTATACAATGAGCAGTTCTTC. Amino acids: CASSELYNEQFF.

In this sample, this clonotype turned up a few times. This chain links TRBV20-1 with TRBJ2-1; TRBD2 matches at 11 bases. After removal of 4 bases from V and 2 bases from J, the junction contained 1 base not matched to a gene. The CDR3 loop spans 14 amino acids. CDR1 and CDR2 (germline): DFQATT, SNEGSKA (reference sequence). The CDR3 DNA sequence: TGCAGTGCTATTAGCGGGAGGGCCTACAATGAGCAGTTCTTC. This translates into CSAISGRAYNEQFF.

This clonotype was observed at least ten times. This chain connects TRBV28 to TRBJ1-1; D remains ambiguous. Germline values: CDR1 MDHEN, CDR2 SYDVKM. The CDR3 runs to 13 residues. V was pared by 4 bases and J by 1 base, with 7 bases between. The CDR3 loop is CASSSAGNTEAFF. The CDR3 coding sequence is TGTGCCAGCAGTTCGGCAGGGAACACTGAAGCTTTCTTT.